Shown below are 10 T cell receptor beta chains from a single sample sequenced in a study of resident and recirculating memory T cells in vitiligo (dated by TCRdb to the late 2010s). Library construction relied on the immunoSEQ multiplex PCR assay. This is the immuneACCESS table as TCRdb keeps it, with only in-frame sequences that have V and J called. A part of the clones is gone; compared with another copy, unresolved V genes explain less than half, and the rest is unexplained. The sample table records tens of thousands of clones; 92% of these occur just once. The ten top clones hold about 5% of the sample. The sample consisted of blood. The receptor set was obtained from a male donor with vitiligo.

The chain is built from TRBV5-5 and TRBJ2-7; TRBD2 matches 11 bases. There are 16 residues in the CDR3. Unmatched junction bases numbered 8, after V lost 4 bases and J lost 2 bases. Per the germline V gene, CDR1 is SGHKS and CDR2 is YYEKEE (reference sequence). CDR3 DNA: TGTGCCAGCAGCCCGGGACTAGCGGAGGGAGCCTACGAGCAGTACTTC. Amino acids: CASSPGLAEGAYEQYF. The full variable domain, completed using reference TRBV5-5 and TRBJ2-7, is DAGVTQSPTHLIKTRGQQVTLRCSPISGHKSVSWYQQVLGQGPQFIFQYYEKEERGRGNFPDRFSARQFPNYSSELNVNALLLGDSALYLCASSPGLAEGAYEQYFGPGTRLTVT.

This rearrangement joins TRBV5-5 to TRBJ2-5; 8 nucleotides agree with TRBD1. The CDR3 totals 14 residues. Germline V gives CDR1 SGHKS, CDR2 YYEKEE (reference sequence). The V gene end was trimmed by 4 bases and the J gene end by 2 bases; junction bases not matched to a gene: 4. This chain's CDR3 is CASSTWTGQETQYF. CDR3 in DNA: TGTGCCAGCAGCACCTGGACAGGGCAAGAGACCCAGTACTTC.

V is TRBV9 and J is TRBJ2-1, with a tentative D call TRBD2 (7 bases). This CDR3 spans 16 amino acids. The germline gives CDR1 SGDLS, CDR2 YYNGEE. With 3 bases removed from V and 7 bases from J, the gap between germline ends came to 20 bases. This chain's CDR3 is CASSEGMGQAGNEQFF. The CDR3 nucleotides read TGTGCCAGCAGCGAGGGAATGGGACAAGCGGGGAATGAGCAGTTCTTC.

The V gene is TRBV19, the J gene TRBJ2-6; TRBD1 matches 10 bases. The trim removed 6 bases at V and 0 bases at J, leaving 8 bases unmatched. Germline V lookup: CDR1 LNHDA, CDR2 SQIVND (reference sequence). The CDR3 spans 18 residues. The CDR3 is CASRRTGGLLSGANVLTF. Written as DNA, the CDR3 is TGTGCCAGTAGACGGACAGGGGGGCTCCTCTCTGGGGCCAACGTCCTGACTTTC.

The chain uses TRBV28 and TRBJ2-2; 16 bases align to TRBD2. The V and J ends lost 3 bases and 3 bases, in that order; junction bases with no gene match: 10. CDR3 length equals 20 residues. Germline loops: CDR1 MDHEN, CDR2 SYDVKM. CDR3 loop: CASSFVWGLAGGVYTGELFF. The CDR3 DNA follows: TGTGCCAGCAGTTTTGTTTGGGGACTAGCGGGAGGGGTATACACCGGGGAGCTGTTTTTT.

The chain links TRBV4-1 to TRBJ2-2, with 8 bases identical to TRBD2. CDR1 MGHRA and CDR2 YSYEKL come from the germline V gene. V lost 7 bases and J lost 4; bases outside the gene matches: 8. CDR3 length: 15 residues. CDR3 amino acids: CASTPSGRSTGELFF. In DNA, the CDR3 is TGCGCCAGCACTCCGAGCGGGAGATCCACCGGGGAGCTGTTTTTT.

This clone showed up just once. The chain recombines TRBV28 with TRBJ2-2; 15 bases fit TRBD2. This CDR3 spans 18 amino acids. CDR1 and CDR2 from the germline V gene are MDHEN and SYDVKM. V gave up 3 bases and J gave up 6 bases; unmatched junction bases: 8. CDR3 in DNA: TGTGCCAGCAGTTTGGGGACTAGCGGGAGGAAGATTGCCGGGGAGCTGTTTTTT. It encodes CASSLGTSGRKIAGELFF.

In its sample, this clone was seen once. The V gene is TRBV30, the J gene TRBJ2-7; 7 bases are shared with TRBD2. The CDR3 is made up of 14 amino acids. The germline gives CDR1 GTSNPN, CDR2 SVGIG (reference sequence). After removal of 0 bases from V and 4 bases from J, the junction contained 6 bases not matched to a gene. The CDR3 loop reads CAWSVAGAGYEQYF. In DNA, the CDR3 is TGTGCCTGGAGTGTTGCGGGAGCGGGGTACGAGCAGTACTTC. The variable domain in full, completed from reference TRBV30 and TRBJ2-7, reads SQTIHQWPATLVQPVGSPLSLECTVEGTSNPNLYWYRQAAGRGLQLLFYSVGIGQISSEVPQNLSASRPQDRQFILSSKKLLLSDSGFYLCAWSVAGAGYEQYFGPGTRLTVT.

The chain combines TRBV30 with TRBJ1-4; tentatively, D is TRBD1 (5 bases). Trimming pared 4 bases from V and 5 bases from J, leaving 8 bases between. The CDR3 covers 12 residues. CDR1 and CDR2 (germline): GTSNPN, SVGIG (reference sequence). CDR3 region: CAWNGGNEKLFF. The CDR3 DNA sequence: TGTGCCTGGAATGGGGGGAATGAAAAACTGTTTTTT. The entire variable domain, with the rest obtained from reference TRBV30 and TRBJ1-4, is as follows: SQTIHQWPATLVQPVGSPLSLECTVEGTSNPNLYWYRQAAGRGLQLLFYSVGIGQISSEVPQNLSASRPQDRQFILSSKKLLLSDSGFYLCAWNGGNEKLFFGSGTQLSVL.

The rearrangement links TRBV11-2 to TRBJ2-5, with D unresolved. Germline CDR1 and CDR2: SGHAT and FQNNGV. V was shortened by 2 bases and J by 4 bases, with 8 bases between the two germline ends. The CDR3 extends over 13 amino acids. Here the CDR3 reads CASSLPGRETQYF. As DNA, the CDR3 is TGTGCCAGCAGCTTACCAGGTAGAGAGACCCAGTACTTC.